This note documents a single T cell receptor beta chain sequence. Its antigen remains unidentified. This sample was taken from a study of regulatory T cells in long-lasting Graves disease. Study-wide results and limits: New patients shared approximately 930 public clonotypes, fewer than the approximately 2,500 shared by persistent patients.

Arm-PCR of CDR3 regions with iRepertoire HTBI primers generated TCR beta libraries. Authors' methods: Samples jointly harbored about 63 TRBV and fewer than 15 TRBJ segments. One entry per CDR3 protein results from TCRdb running MiXCR on the multiplex PCR reads. None of the V and J calls come from the authors' own analysis; TCRdb made them. The sample has about 340,000 distinct CDR3 sequences, around a fifth seen once. The CDR3 is made up of 13 amino acids. The germline V gene encodes CDR1 SGDLS and CDR2 YYNGEE. Between the trimmed V and J ends, which lost 0 bases and 1 base, there was a span of 4 bases. As for time point: persistent/refractory GD, antithyroid drugs over 5 years with positive TRAb. PBMC RNA was the source of the TCR library.

The input for sequencing was peripheral blood mononuclear cells (PBMCs), taken when the disease was refractory, from a patient treated with antithyroid drugs. The sequence was collected from a female donor with Graves disease. The V and J genes are TRBV9 and TRBJ1-2, with no clear D. The CDR3 bases are TGTGCCAGCAGCGTAGTCAGTAACTATGGCTACACCTTC. Its protein product is CASSVVSNYGYTF.